The clone carrying this T cell receptor (beta chain) appeared a few times. Antigen: not known. This sample is drawn from a study of identical twins. Study-wide results and limits: The authors noted that invariant MAIT and iNKT cells could partly confound zero-insertion analyses.

From germline, CDR1 is SGHAT and CDR2 FQNNGV. V gave up 5 bases and J gave up 9 bases; unmatched junction bases: 11. The CDR3 is 16 amino acids. TCRdb itself ran the 5' RACE reads through MiXCR, one entry per CDR3 protein. The table includes roughly 280,000 distinct CDR3 sequences, 8.5% to 9.5% detected once. The same data also contributed to another study, on yellow fever vaccine responses in identical twins.

This TCR was recovered from a woman younger than 35 in good health. Specimen: CD8+ T cells sorted from blood. The chain carries TRBV11-2 and TRBJ2-1, with TRBD2 matching over 12 bases. Here the CDR3 DNA reads TGTGCCAGCAGCCCGGCTAGCGGGAGGGCCTCGGGTGAGCAGTTCTTC. Translated: CASSPASGRASGEQFF.